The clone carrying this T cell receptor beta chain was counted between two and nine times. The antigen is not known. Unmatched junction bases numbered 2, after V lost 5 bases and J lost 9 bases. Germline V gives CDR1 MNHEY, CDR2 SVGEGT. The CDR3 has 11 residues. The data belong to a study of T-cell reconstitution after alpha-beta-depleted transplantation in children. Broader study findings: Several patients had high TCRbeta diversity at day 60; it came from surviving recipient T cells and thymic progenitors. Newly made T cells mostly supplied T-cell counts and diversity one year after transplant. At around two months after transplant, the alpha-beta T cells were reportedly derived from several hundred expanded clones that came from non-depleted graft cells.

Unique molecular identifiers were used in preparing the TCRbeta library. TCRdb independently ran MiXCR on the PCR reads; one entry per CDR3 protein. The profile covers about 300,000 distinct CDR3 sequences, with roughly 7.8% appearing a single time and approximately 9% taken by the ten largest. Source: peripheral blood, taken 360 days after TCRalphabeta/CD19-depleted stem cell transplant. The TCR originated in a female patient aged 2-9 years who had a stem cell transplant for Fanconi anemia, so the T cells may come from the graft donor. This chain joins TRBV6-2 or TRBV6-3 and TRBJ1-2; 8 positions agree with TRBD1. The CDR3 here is CASSRTGSYTF. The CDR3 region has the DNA TGTGCCAGCAGTCGGACAGGGAGCTACACCTTC.